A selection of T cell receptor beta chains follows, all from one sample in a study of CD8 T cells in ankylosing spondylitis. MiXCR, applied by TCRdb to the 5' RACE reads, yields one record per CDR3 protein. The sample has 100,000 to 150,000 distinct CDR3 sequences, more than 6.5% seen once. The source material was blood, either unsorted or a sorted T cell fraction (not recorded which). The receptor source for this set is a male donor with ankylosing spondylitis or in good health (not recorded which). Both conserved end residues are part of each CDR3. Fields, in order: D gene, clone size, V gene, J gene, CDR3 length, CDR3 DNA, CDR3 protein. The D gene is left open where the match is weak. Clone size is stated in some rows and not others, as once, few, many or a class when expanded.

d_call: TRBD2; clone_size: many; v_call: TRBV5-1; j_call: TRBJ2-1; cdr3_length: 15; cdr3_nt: TGCGCCAGCAGCAATAGCGGGGGGTCCTACAATGAGCAGTTCTTC; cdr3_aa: CASSNSGGSYNEQFF
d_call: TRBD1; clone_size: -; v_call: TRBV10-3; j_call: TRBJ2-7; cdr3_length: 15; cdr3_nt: TGTGCCATCAGTGAGAGAGTCAGGGGGACCAACGAGCAGTACTTC; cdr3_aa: CAISERVRGTNEQYF
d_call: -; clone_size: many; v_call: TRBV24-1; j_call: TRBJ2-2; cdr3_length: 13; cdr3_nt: TGTGCCACCGGGACACTTTCCACCGGGGAGCTGTTTTTT; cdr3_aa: CATGTLSTGELFF
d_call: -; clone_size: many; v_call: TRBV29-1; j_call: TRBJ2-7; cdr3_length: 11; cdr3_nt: TGCAGCGTTGTATACTCCTACGAGCAGTACTTC; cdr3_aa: CSVVYSYEQYF
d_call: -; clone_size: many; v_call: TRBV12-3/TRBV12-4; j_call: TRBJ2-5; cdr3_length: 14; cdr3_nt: TGTGCCAGCAGTTTTGGCGGGTCTCAAGAGACCCAGTACTTC; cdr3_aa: CASSFGGSQETQYF
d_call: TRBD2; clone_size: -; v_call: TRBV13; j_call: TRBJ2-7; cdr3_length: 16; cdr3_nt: TGTGCCAGCAGCTTACAGACGGGGGGGAGCTCCTACGAGCAGTACTTC; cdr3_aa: CASSLQTGGSSYEQYF
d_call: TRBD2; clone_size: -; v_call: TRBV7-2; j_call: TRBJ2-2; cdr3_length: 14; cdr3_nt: TGTGCCAGCAGCCCCCATCGGGAGGGCGGGGAGCTGTTTTTT; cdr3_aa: CASSPHREGGELFF
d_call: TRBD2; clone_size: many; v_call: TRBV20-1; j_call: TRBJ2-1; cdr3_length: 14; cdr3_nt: TGCAGTGCTAGTCTAGCGGCCTCCTACAATGAGCAGTTCTTC; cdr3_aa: CSASLAASYNEQFF
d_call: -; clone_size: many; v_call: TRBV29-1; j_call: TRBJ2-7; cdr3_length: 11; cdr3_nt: TGCAGCGTTATCACCGCTTACGAGCAGTACTTC; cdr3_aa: CSVITAYEQYF
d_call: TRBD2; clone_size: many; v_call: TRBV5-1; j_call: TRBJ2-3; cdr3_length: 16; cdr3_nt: TGCGCCAGCAGCTTGCGGGGTAGCGGGGGCACAGATACGCAGTATTTT; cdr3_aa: CASSLRGSGGTDTQYF
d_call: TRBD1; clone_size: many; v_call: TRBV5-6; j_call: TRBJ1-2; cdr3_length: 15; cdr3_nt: TGTGCCAGCAGCCCGCGTAGACAGGGTGGGAATGGCTACACCTTC; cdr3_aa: CASSPRRQGGNGYTF
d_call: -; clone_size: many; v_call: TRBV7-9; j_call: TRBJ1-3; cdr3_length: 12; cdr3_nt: TGTGCCAGCAGCCTCGCCGGAAACACCATATATTTT; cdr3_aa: CASSLAGNTIYF
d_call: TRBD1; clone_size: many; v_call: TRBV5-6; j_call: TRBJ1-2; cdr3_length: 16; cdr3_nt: TGTGCCAGCAGCCCAGACAGGGGGGGCTCTAACTATGGCTACACCTTC; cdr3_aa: CASSPDRGGSNYGYTF
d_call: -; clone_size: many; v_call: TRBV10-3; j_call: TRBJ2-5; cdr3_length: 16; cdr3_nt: TGTGCCATCAGTGAGTCGCGGGGGCAGGGTCGAGAGACCCAGTACTTC; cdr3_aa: CAISESRGQGRETQYF
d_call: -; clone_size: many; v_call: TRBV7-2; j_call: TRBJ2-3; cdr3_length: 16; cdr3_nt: TGTGCCAGCAGCTTAGGGGTGCGGACCCGGGGTGATACGCAGTATTTT; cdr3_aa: CASSLGVRTRGDTQYF
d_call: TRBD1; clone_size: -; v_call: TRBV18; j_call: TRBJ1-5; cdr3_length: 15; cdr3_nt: TGTGCCAGCTCACCAGGACAGGGAAGCAATCAGCCCCAGCATTTT; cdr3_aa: CASSPGQGSNQPQHF
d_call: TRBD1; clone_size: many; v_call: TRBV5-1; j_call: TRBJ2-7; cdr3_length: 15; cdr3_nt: TGCGCCAGCAGCTTGGACGGGACAGGGGTGAGCGAGCAGTACTTC; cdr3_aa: CASSLDGTGVSEQYF